This T cell receptor beta chain was identified during a study of T cell repertoires in cytomegalovirus infection. The overall study: It can be stated that public TCR beta signatures indicated CMV infection as well as a matching HLA type.

There are 15 residues in the CDR3. From germline, CDR1 is SGHVS and CDR2 FNYEAQ. V lost 5 bases and J 4 bases, leaving 15 bases between the germline ends. Findings and caveats of the study: Individuals carrying CMV plus the relevant HLA were identified by cumulative frequency of public TCR beta families.

This clonotype was counted only a few times. As yet, its antigen is unknown. TCRdb reprocessed the reads with MiXCR, giving one entry per CDR3 protein. The sample includes 150,000 to 200,000 distinct CDR3 sequences, roughly a sixth of them seen just once. The sequence was collected from a human donor in good health (CMV status not recorded). Some clones in this sample may be carry-over from other donors' samples. What was sequenced was CD8+ T cells from PBMCs. J is TRBJ2-1 and V is TRBV7-6; D is unresolved. CDR3 sequence reads: CASSPWVGPYNEQFF. CDR3 bases: TGTGCCAGCAGCCCATGGGTTGGGCCTTACAATGAGCAGTTCTTC.